This T cell receptor (beta chain) emerged from a study of cytomegalovirus exposure and HLA in healthy donors. Findings and caveats of the study: In a later analysis, V- and J-gene trimming of beta chains associated with a DCLRE1C missense variant, replicated independently. TCR association rates varied by HLA locus in a later analysis, with DRB1 highest and HLA-C lowest.

Between the trimmed V and J ends, which lost 5 bases and 2 bases, there was a span of 10 bases. Germline V CDR1 and CDR2: LNHDA, SQIVND (reference sequence). CDR3 length: 14 amino acids. As to this clone: No antigen is known for it.

Vbeta (60) and Jbeta (13) primers were used in the PCR. As handled by the study authors: Later analysis identified 65 million to 80 million unique TCR beta chains, roughly 11 million shared. Sequencing used immunoSEQ multiplex PCR; TCRdb keeps in-frame clones, though not all of them. That table furnishes V, J and clone size, whereas the DNA furnished D and trimming. This sample has about 130,000 clones, with 55% to 75% found just once. The chain is built from TRBV19 and TRBJ1-3; no clear D. This receptor was identified in a human donor in good health. Source material: PBMCs. CDR3 in DNA: TGTGCCAGTAGTCACCGGGAGCCTGGAAACACCATATATTTT. It yields the protein CASSHREPGNTIYF.